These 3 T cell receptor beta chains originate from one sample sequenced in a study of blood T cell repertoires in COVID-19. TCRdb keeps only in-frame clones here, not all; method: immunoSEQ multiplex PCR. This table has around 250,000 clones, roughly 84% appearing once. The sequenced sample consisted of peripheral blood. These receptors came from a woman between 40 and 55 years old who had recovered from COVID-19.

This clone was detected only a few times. CDR3 sequence (DNA): TGCGCCAGCAGCCCCGGACACCCCTACGAGCAGTACTTC. Its protein is CASSPGHPYEQYF. The genes are TRBV4-1 and TRBJ2-7, with D maybe TRBD1 (5 bases). CDR3 size: 13 residues. The germline CDR1 and CDR2 sequences are MGHRA and YSYEKL. V lost 4 bases to trimming and J lost 2 bases, with 9 bases between them.

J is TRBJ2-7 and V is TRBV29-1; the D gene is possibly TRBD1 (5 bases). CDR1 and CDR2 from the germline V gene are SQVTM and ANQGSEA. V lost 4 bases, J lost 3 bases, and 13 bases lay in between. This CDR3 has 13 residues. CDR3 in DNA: TGCAGCGTTGTAGTAGTGGGGCGCTACGAGCAGTACTTC. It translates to CSVVVVGRYEQYF.

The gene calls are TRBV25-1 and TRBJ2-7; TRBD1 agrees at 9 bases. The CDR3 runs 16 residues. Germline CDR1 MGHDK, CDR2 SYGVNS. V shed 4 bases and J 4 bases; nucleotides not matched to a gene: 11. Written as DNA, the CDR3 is TGTGCCAGCAGTGGGAACCGGGACAGGGTAGAATACGAGCAGTACTTC. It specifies CASSGNRDRVEYEQYF.